These T cell receptor beta chains were read from a single sample in a study of PD-1 blockade in classical Hodgkin lymphoma. The data were produced by immunoSEQ multiplex PCR, yet TCRdb's version contains in-frame clones alone and is incomplete. This sample has roughly 64,000 clones, with over 85% found just once. The sample was peripheral blood mononuclear cells (PBMCs), taken before the fourth cycle of nivolumab. Receptors originate from a human donor with classical Hodgkin lymphoma. CDR3s include the opening cysteine and the closing phenylalanine or tryptophan. The order of the fields is CDR3 length, J gene, D gene, clone size, V gene, CDR3 protein, CDR3 DNA. D genes are given only for firm matches. For some rows the clone size is stated as once, few or many, or as a class when expanded; others skip it.

>15|TRBJ2-7|NA|NA|TRBV2
CALKMAQGSTYEQYF
TGTGCCCTAAAGATGGCACAGGGATCCACCTACGAGCAGTACTTC
>12|TRBJ1-4|NA|NA|TRBV27
CASKATNEKLFF
TGTGCCAGCAAAGCAACTAATGAAAAACTGTTTTTT
>15|TRBJ1-5|TRBD1|NA|TRBV6-6
CASRAGGFGNQPQHF
TGTGCCAGCAGGGCAGGGGGCTTTGGTAATCAGCCCCAGCATTTT
>16|TRBJ2-5|TRBD2|NA|TRBV7-9
CASSLIAGGPQETQYF
TGTGCCAGCAGCTTAATAGCGGGAGGGCCTCAAGAGACCCAGTACTTC
>15|TRBJ2-7|TRBD2|NA|TRBV4-1
CASSQTSGSKYEQYF
TGCGCCAGCAGCCAGACTAGCGGGAGTAAGTACGAGCAGTACTTC
>15|TRBJ2-7|NA|once|TRBV9
CASSVSASTSYEQYF
TGTGCCAGCAGCGTTAGCGCTTCCACCTCCTACGAGCAGTACTTC
>20|TRBJ2-2|TRBD2|NA|TRBV5-1
CASSLRPGTSGGPNTGELFF
TGCGCCAGCAGCTTGAGACCCGGGACTAGCGGGGGGCCGAACACCGGGGAGCTGTTTTTT
>13|TRBJ2-1|NA|NA|TRBV28
CASSPSGPLAEFF
TGTGCCAGCAGTCCCAGTGGACCCCTCGCGGAGTTCTTC
>15|TRBJ2-7|TRBD1|once|TRBV7-8
CASSFLTGSSYEQYF
TGTGCCAGCAGCTTTTTGACAGGGAGCTCCTACGAGCAGTACTTC
>9|TRBJ1-3|NA|NA|TRBV10-1
CAYLNTIYF
TGCGCCTACTTAAACACCATATATTTT
>17|TRBJ2-7|TRBD1|NA|TRBV7-6
CASSLGQGPTPLYEQYF
TGTGCCAGCAGCTTAGGACAGGGGCCGACTCCTCTCTACGAGCAGTACTTC
>14|TRBJ1-2|NA|once|TRBV6-6
CASTETGLLFGYTF
TGTGCCAGCACCGAAACGGGCCTCCTTTTTGGCTACACCTTC
>13|TRBJ2-2|NA|NA|TRBV28
CASRLTGTGELFF
TGTGCCAGCAGACTGACAGGCACCGGGGAGCTGTTTTTT
>14|TRBJ1-3|NA|NA|TRBV9
CASSVTGAGNTIYF
TGTGCCAGCAGCGTAACCGGGGCTGGAAACACCATATATTTT
>13|TRBJ1-3|NA|NA|TRBV19
CATAGSPGNTIYF
TGTGCCACCGCAGGGTCCCCTGGAAACACCATATATTTT
>15|TRBJ2-1|NA|once|TRBV27
CASSDRDIDYNEQFF
TGTGCCAGCAGTGACCGGGACATTGACTACAATGAGCAGTTCTTC
>16|TRBJ2-5|TRBD2|NA|TRBV5-1
CASKVEGGRSGETQYF
TGCGCGAGCAAGGTGGAGGGCGGGAGGTCGGGAGAGACCCAGTACTTC
>13|TRBJ2-5|NA|NA|TRBV28
CASSLYGVETQYF
TGTGCCAGCAGTTTATACGGGGTAGAGACCCAGTACTTC
>13|TRBJ2-1|NA|NA|TRBV2
CASSSGAYNEQFF
TGTGCCAGCAGTTCAGGGGCCTACAATGAGCAGTTCTTC
>13|TRBJ2-7|TRBD1|NA|TRBV27
CASSTWDRGEQYF
TGTGCCAGCAGTACCTGGGACAGGGGCGAGCAGTACTTC
>15|TRBJ2-1|TRBD2|few|TRBV7-3
CASSLESGTRDEQFF
TGTGCCAGCAGTCTAGAATCCGGGACTAGAGATGAGCAGTTCTTC
>17|TRBJ2-3|NA|NA|TRBV7-3
CASSLSGTGGAADTQYF
TGTGCCAGCAGCTTATCAGGGACCGGCGGGGCCGCAGATACGCAGTATTTT
>15|TRBJ2-6|NA|NA|TRBV27
CASSFLGGGANVLTF
TGTGCCAGCAGTTTTTTGGGGGGAGGGGCCAACGTCCTGACTTTC
>15|TRBJ1-4|NA|NA|TRBV7-8
CASSPRSATNEKLFF
TGTGCCAGCAGCCCCAGATCTGCAACTAATGAAAAACTGTTTTTT
>18|TRBJ2-7|NA|once|TRBV7-2
CASSLDLFRIPVNYEQYF
TGTGCCAGCAGCTTAGATTTGTTTAGGATTCCCGTTAACTACGAGCAGTACTTC
>14|TRBJ1-2|NA|NA|TRBV28
CASSSKTRGYGYTF
TGTGCCAGCAGTTCAAAAACCAGGGGTTATGGCTACACCTTC
>14|TRBJ2-3|NA|once|TRBV29-1
CSVQALQGTDTQYF
TGCAGCGTTCAAGCTCTCCAGGGCACAGATACGCAGTATTTT
>13|TRBJ1-5|NA|NA|TRBV28
CAVPGAGGQPQHF
TGTGCCGTCCCAGGGGCGGGCGGTCAGCCCCAGCATTTT
>13|TRBJ1-2|TRBD1|NA|TRBV4-2
CASSDRDLYGYTF
TGTGCCAGCAGCGACAGGGATCTGTATGGCTACACCTTC
>14|TRBJ1-1|NA|NA|TRBV14
CASSQATVLLEAFF
TGTGCCAGCAGCCAAGCGACAGTTCTCCTTGAAGCTTTCTTT
>16|TRBJ1-2|TRBD1|NA|TRBV9
CASSPPPTDRGYGYTF
TGTGCCAGCAGCCCTCCCCCGACCGACAGGGGCTATGGCTACACCTTC
>18|TRBJ2-1|NA|NA|TRBV7-8
CASSLSGPYAGTYNEQFF
TGTGCCAGCAGCTTATCCGGCCCCTACGCGGGAACTTACAATGAGCAGTTCTTC
>14|TRBJ2-7|TRBD1|NA|TRBV6-1
CASRDSIIPYEQYF
TGTGCCAGCCGGGACAGCATCATACCCTACGAGCAGTACTTC
>18|TRBJ2-2|TRBD2|NA|TRBV4-1
CASSARGLAGDGAGELFF
TGCGCCAGCAGCGCCAGGGGACTAGCGGGAGATGGGGCCGGGGAGCTGTTTTTT
>14|TRBJ2-5|NA|NA|TRBV2
CASSALALQETQYF
TGTGCCAGCAGTGCTCTAGCGCTACAAGAGACCCAGTACTTC
>16|TRBJ1-2|TRBD1|NA|TRBV28
CASKFGDRGYLYGYTF
TGTGCCAGCAAATTCGGTGACAGGGGATACCTCTATGGCTACACCTTC
>12|TRBJ1-1|NA|NA|TRBV28
CASRPGLTEAFF
TGTGCCAGCAGACCAGGGCTCACTGAAGCTTTCTTT